This TCR beta chain was sequenced in a study of cytomegalovirus exposure and HLA in healthy donors. Whole-study findings and limits: A subsequent analysis found that TCR clusters from the first cohort also tended to co-occur in the roughly 120 validation repertoires, with about 94% of cluster scores above 0. A list of about 180 TCR beta chains associated with cytomegalovirus was given.

Looked up from germline, CDR1 is SGHVS and CDR2 is FNYEAQ. The CDR3 totals 17 residues. J lost 7 bases, V lost 2 bases, and 13 bases had no gene match. Libraries were prepared by immunoSEQ multiplex PCR; TCRdb keeps only in-frame clonotypes and omits some of them. The sample includes 200,000 or so clones, 75% to 85% of them seen just once. Concerning this clone: The target antigen is unknown.

The chain combines TRBV7-6 with TRBJ2-1; TRBD1 matches at 8 bases. The receptor's source is a woman aged 30 to 39 in good health and CMV-seropositive. Source material: PBMCs. The CDR3 is CASSLTGTGTRMNEQFF. The DNA for the CDR3 is TGTGCCAGCAGCTTAACCGGGACAGGTACTAGGATGAATGAGCAGTTCTTC. Full variable domain (remainder filled in from reference TRBV7-6 and TRBJ2-1): GAGVSQSPRYKVTKRGQDVALRCDPISGHVSLYWYRQALGQGPEFLTYFNYEAQQDKSGLPNDRFSAERPEGSISTLTIQRTEQRDSAMYRCASSLTGTGTRMNEQFFGPGTRLTVL.